The 3 T cell receptor beta chains below all came from one sample that was sequenced in a study of blood T cell dynamics during melanoma immunotherapy. The time point was: week 3, after first cycle of checkpoint inhibitor. Profiled with immunoSEQ multiplex PCR; TCRdb holds only in-frame clones, not every one. The table includes about 7,000 clones, approximately 84% detected once. The input for sequencing was blood, taken from a patient treated with checkpoint blockade. The receptors come from a human donor with melanoma. Some clones in this sample may be carry-over from other donors' samples.

The genes are TRBV6-1 and TRBJ1-2; D not resolved. With 1 base removed from V and 8 bases from J, the gap between germline ends came to 11 bases. This CDR3 contains 13 residues. CDR1 and CDR2 (germline): MNHNS, SASEGT. The CDR3 reads CASSEDLVGGYTF. The CDR3 DNA sequence: TGTGCCAGCAGTGAAGACCTCGTGGGGGGCTACACCTTC.

The chain employs TRBV28 and TRBJ2-3; 9 nucleotides align to TRBD2. With V trimmed by 3 bases and J by 6 bases, 7 bases remained unmatched. CDR1 is MDHEN, CDR2 SYDVKM, per germline. This CDR3 contains 15 residues. Written as DNA, the CDR3 is TGTGCCAGCAGTTTTAGTAGCGGGAGTCTGGATACGCAGTATTTT. Translation gives CASSFSSGSLDTQYF.

The rearrangement joins TRBV30 to TRBJ1-6; tentative D call: TRBD1 (5 bases). The CDR3 is made up of 13 amino acids. Germline V gene lookup returns CDR1 GTSNPN and CDR2 SVGIG (reference sequence). The germline V and J ends were trimmed by 4 bases and 8 bases, with 12 bases remaining between them. CDR3 sequence reads: CAWNGRADSPLHF. CDR3 bases: TGTGCCTGGAATGGCAGGGCGGATTCACCCCTCCACTTT. Looking up the rest from reference TRBV30 and TRBJ1-6 gives the full variable domain: SQTIHQWPATLVQPVGSPLSLECTVEGTSNPNLYWYRQAAGRGLQLLFYSVGIGQISSEVPQNLSASRPQDRQFILSSKKLLLSDSGFYLCAWNGRADSPLHFGNGTRLTVT.